This is a list of T cell receptor beta chains from one sample in a study of blood T cell repertoires in COVID-19. This table comes from immunoSEQ multiplex PCR, and its TCRdb copy is limited to in-frame clones, with some not included. The sample has approximately 170,000 clones, 84% seen once. The sample consisted of PBMCs or T cells enriched from blood (not recorded which). The origin of the receptors is a man between 50 and 59 years old who had recovered from COVID-19. The CDR3 runs from the conserved cysteine through the conserved F or W. A D gene is named only where the DNA matches it firmly. A clone size is listed for some rows: how often the clone was seen (once, few, many), or a class if it is expanded.

CDR3	DNA	size	D	V	J
CASSKGQERSNTF	TGTGCCAGCAGCAAAGGACAGGAGAGGAGCAACACCTTC	-	TRBD1	TRBV6-5	TRBJ1-2
CASSSRVFQETQYF	TGTGCCAGCAGCTCCAGGGTTTTCCAAGAGACCCAGTACTTC	-	-	TRBV5-8	TRBJ2-5
CAWSVPHRRNYGYTF	TGTGCCTGGAGTGTACCGCACAGAAGAAACTATGGCTACACCTTC	-	-	TRBV30	TRBJ1-2
CASSLSGAPNEQYF	TGTGCCAGCAGCTTGTCAGGGGCTCCTAACGAGCAGTACTTC	-	-	TRBV5-5	TRBJ2-7
CASSLVGGEEEKLFF	TGCGCCAGCAGCTTGGTAGGCGGGGAAGAGGAAAAACTGTTTTTT	-	-	TRBV5-1	TRBJ1-4
CAISESLRGVPTDTQYF	TGTGCCATCAGTGAGTCGCTGCGGGGGGTTCCCACAGATACGCAGTATTTT	-	TRBD2	TRBV10-3	TRBJ2-3
CASSLMADGNTIYF	TGCGCCAGCAGCTTGATGGCAGATGGAAACACCATATATTTT	-	-	TRBV5-1	TRBJ1-3
CASGTGTENTEAFF	TGCGCCAGCGGCACCGGGACAGAGAACACTGAAGCTTTCTTT	-	TRBD1	TRBV5-1	TRBJ1-1
CASRGRGYGYTF	TGCGCCAGCAGGGGTCGCGGTTATGGCTACACCTTC	-	-	TRBV5-1	TRBJ1-2
CASSPGQPQETQYF	TGCGCCAGCAGCCCGGGACAACCACAAGAGACCCAGTACTTC	few	-	TRBV5-1	TRBJ2-5
CASTLPSGGNTQYF	TGTGCCAGCACCCTCCCGTCGGGGGGCAATACGCAGTATTTT	-	-	TRBV28	TRBJ2-3
CASSPSPPGGTQYF	TGTGCCAGCAGCCCCTCCCCCCCCGGAGGGACGCAGTATTTT	-	-	TRBV11-2	TRBJ2-3
CASSTMTGYGYTF	TGTGCCAGCAGTACCATGACAGGGTATGGCTACACCTTC	-	TRBD1	TRBV6-6	TRBJ1-2
CARVGQGPETQYF	TGTGCCAGGGTCGGACAGGGCCCAGAGACCCAGTACTTC	-	TRBD1	TRBV7-3	TRBJ2-5
CASSIGRGRLYATNEKLFF	TGTGCCAGTAGTATAGGAAGGGGCAGGCTGTATGCAACTAATGAAAAACTGTTTTTT	-	-	TRBV19	TRBJ1-4
CASSPPGAGYTF	TGTGCCAGCAGTCCCCCAGGCGCTGGCTACACCTTC	-	-	TRBV25-1	TRBJ1-2
CASSLEDRVQETQYF	TGTGCCAGCAGCTTAGAGGACAGGGTACAAGAGACCCAGTACTTC	-	TRBD1	TRBV7-2	TRBJ2-5
CASSQDFGRYSGNTIYF	TGTGCCAGCAGCCAAGATTTTGGGAGATACTCTGGAAACACCATATATTTT	-	-	TRBV3-1/TRBV3-2	TRBJ1-3
CASSPLGDVQPQHF	TGTGCCAGCTCACCACTGGGCGATGTGCAGCCCCAGCATTTT	-	-	TRBV18	TRBJ1-5
CAISPGSGYGYTF	TGTGCCATCAGCCCAGGATCTGGCTATGGCTACACCTTC	-	-	TRBV10-3	TRBJ1-2
CASSQGGRTEAFF	TGTGCCAGCAGCCAAGGAGGGAGGACTGAAGCTTTCTTT	-	-	TRBV3-1/TRBV3-2	TRBJ1-1
CASSSRDRVGYTF	TGTGCCAGCAGCTCCCGGGACAGGGTCGGCTACACCTTC	-	TRBD1	TRBV11-2	TRBJ1-2
CASSLDHRETQYF	TGTGCCAGCAGCTTAGACCACAGAGAGACCCAGTACTTC	once	-	TRBV11-2	TRBJ2-5
CASSWDRGGEKLFF	TGCGCCAGCAGCTGGGACAGGGGTGGAGAAAAACTGTTTTTT	-	TRBD1	TRBV5-1	TRBJ1-4
CASRGTASGEQYF	TGTGCCAGCCGTGGGACAGCAAGTGGCGAGCAGTACTTC	-	TRBD1	TRBV2	TRBJ2-7